This T cell receptor (beta chain) was recorded in a study of shared clonotypes between healthy human individuals. Here immunoSEQ multiplex PCR was the method, and the copy in TCRdb shows in-frame clones only, minus some. The sample lists more than 850,000 clones; around 78% were seen once. Material for sequencing was memory CD4+ T cells from PBMCs. Subset noted: CD45RA-negative fraction. The receptor was isolated from a man younger than 35 in good health. Some clones in this sample may be carry-over from other donors' samples.

The CDR3 DNA is TGTGCCAGCAGCCCCCTTGGGCCCCCCATGGATGAGCAGTTCTTC. Translating it yields CASSPLGPPMDEQFF. This chain links TRBV28 with TRBJ2-1; no clear D. CDR3 length equals 15 residues. Germline V gene lookup returns CDR1 MDHEN and CDR2 SYDVKM. With 6 bases removed from V and 8 bases from J, the gap between germline ends came to 20 bases.